The 2 T cell receptor beta chains given below trace back to one sample, sequenced in a study of OX40 agonist ivuxolimab in advanced cancers. Sequencing used immunoSEQ multiplex PCR; TCRdb keeps in-frame clones, though not all of them. The table has nearly 45,000 clones, about 80% seen once. Sample: CD4+ or CD8+ T cells sorted from blood, taken in a trial of the OX40 agonist ivuxolimab. The source is an adult with an advanced solid tumor such as melanoma, head and neck, liver or kidney cancer.

The CDR3 DNA follows: TGCGCCAGCAGCTTAATCAGGACAGGGGGTAACTATGGCTACACCTTC. This gives the protein CASSLIRTGGNYGYTF. The chain joins TRBV5-1 to TRBJ1-2; 10 bases map to TRBD1. The V and J ends lost 2 bases and 1 base, in that order; junction bases with no gene match: 5. This CDR3 contains 16 residues. The germline V gene encodes CDR1 SGHRS and CDR2 YFSETQ.

This clone counts as medium-sized. The chain recombines TRBV7-9 with TRBJ1-4; D unclear. The CDR3 extends over 14 amino acids. V lost 5 bases and J 0 bases, leaving 7 bases between the germline ends. The germline V gene has CDR1 SEHNR and CDR2 FQNEAQ (reference sequence). Written as DNA, the CDR3 is TGTGCCAGCAGCCCCGAGGCAACTAATGAAAAACTGTTTTTT. Translating gives CASSPEATNEKLFF.